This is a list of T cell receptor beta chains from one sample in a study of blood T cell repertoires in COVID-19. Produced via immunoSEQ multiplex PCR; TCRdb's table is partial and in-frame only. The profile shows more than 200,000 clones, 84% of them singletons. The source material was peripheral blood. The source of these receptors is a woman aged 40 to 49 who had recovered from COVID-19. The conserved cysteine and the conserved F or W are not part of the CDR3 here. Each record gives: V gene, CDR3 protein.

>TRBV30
AWSVLNRRSEQF
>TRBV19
ASSPTGGDEKLF
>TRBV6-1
ASSGRTGQSYEKLF
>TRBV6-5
ASSYSGTGLYEQY
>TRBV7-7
ASSLDRGETQY
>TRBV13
ASSLTGAVADTIY
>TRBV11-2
ASSLGSGGIRNTIY
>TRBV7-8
ASSPITPGFVKEKLF
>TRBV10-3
AISESSPGQPQH
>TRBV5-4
ASSFDRAYEQY
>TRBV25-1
ASSDPRGKAEAF
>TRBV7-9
ASQGGPPEDYGYT
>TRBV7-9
ASSLYRDGTYGYT
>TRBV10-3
AIDGQGNNEQF
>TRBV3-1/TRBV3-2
ASSGDQGTEAF
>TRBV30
AWSVLVSDTQY
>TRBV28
ASQSERGGDYGYT
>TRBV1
TSSQEEKDRGQLGEKLF
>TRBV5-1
ASSLGGGEGTDTQY
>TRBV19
ASSMGQEETQY
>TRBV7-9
ASSLELAGTTQY
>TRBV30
AWSNRAYQETQY
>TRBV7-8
ASSRSGMNTEAF
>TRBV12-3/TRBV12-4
ASSLSQETQY
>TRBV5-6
ASSLYQGADNQPQH
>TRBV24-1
ATSDRLAGGPKQF
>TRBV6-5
ASRDRISGNTIY
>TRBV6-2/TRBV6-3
ASSYAFVSQTMNTEAF
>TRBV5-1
ASSANPGQPAGELF
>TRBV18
ASSPVSDLEAF
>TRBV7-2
ASSLDSLSPQH
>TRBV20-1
SARVHGELF
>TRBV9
ASSGVAGLNTGELF
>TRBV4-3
ASSQDGPGTGGRDTQY
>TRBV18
ASSPGTDRTEAF
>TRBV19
ASSILASSSGNTIY
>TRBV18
ASSPPRDRDEKLF
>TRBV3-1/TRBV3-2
ASSHHDRGTEAF
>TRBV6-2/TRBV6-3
ASSYRGLMNTEAF